This TCR beta chain was recorded in a study of T-cell memory formation after mild COVID-19. This clonotype was counted only a few times. What it binds is unknown. Regarding the study as a whole: Later expanders leaned CD4+, whereas day 15 to 85 contracting clones were balanced CD4/CD8.

The CDR3 loop spans 13 amino acids. Germline V gives CDR1 LGHDT, CDR2 YNNKEL (reference sequence). Trimming shortened V by 3 bases and J by 2 bases, and 7 bases separated the two germline ends. TCRdb re-called the 5' RACE reads through MiXCR, storing one row per CDR3 protein. In the table there are just over 350,000 distinct CDR3 sequences, around 14% of which are singletons. The J gene is TRBJ2-5, the V gene TRBV3-1; D not certain. The material sequenced was PBMCs or a T cell subset sorted from them (not recorded which). The receptor comes from a young man who had mild COVID-19 (a few samples of this study predate the infection). Cell type and time point are not known. The CDR3 sequence: CASSHYLQETQYF. The CDR3, as DNA: TGTGCCAGCAGCCACTACCTACAAGAGACCCAGTACTTC.